This is a list of T cell receptor beta chains from one sample in a study of cytomegalovirus exposure and HLA in healthy donors. The assay was immunoSEQ multiplex PCR, and TCRdb's table has in-frame clones only and misses some. The sample lists approximately 150,000 clones; roughly 86% were seen once. The source material was PBMCs. The receptors originated from a man younger than 30 in good health and CMV-seropositive. Both conserved end residues are part of each CDR3. D genes are given only for firm matches. Clone size appears in some rows only: once, few, many, or a class for an expanded clone.

D gene,clone size,CDR3 length,J gene,V gene,CDR3 DNA,CDR3 protein
.,.,10,TRBJ2-3,TRBV27,TGTGCCAGCGGCGGGGATACGCAGTATTTT,CASGGDTQYF
.,.,14,TRBJ2-6,TRBV2,TGTGTCAGCAGTCCGAGCTCTGGGGCCAACGTCCTGACTTTC,CVSSPSSGANVLTF
.,.,13,TRBJ1-1,TRBV19,TGTGCCAGTAGCCAGACAGGGAACACTGAAGCTTTCTTT,CASSQTGNTEAFF
.,many,15,TRBJ2-7,TRBV4-2,TGTGCCAGCAGCCAAGATCCAGACAACTCCTACGAGCAGTACTTC,CASSQDPDNSYEQYF
.,.,16,TRBJ2-7,TRBV2,TGTGCCAGCAGTGAAGCGCCGGTGGAGAGCTCCTACGAGCAGTACTTC,CASSEAPVESSYEQYF
TRBD2,.,17,TRBJ2-3,TRBV6-1,TGTGCCAGCAGTGGAGGGGCGGGGGGGCGTAGCACAGATACGCAGTATTTT,CASSGGAGGRSTDTQYF
TRBD2,.,16,TRBJ2-1,TRBV9,TGTGCCAGCAGCGTAGAAGCGGGAGGCATCTACAATGAGCAGTTCTTC,CASSVEAGGIYNEQFF
.,.,14,TRBJ2-1,TRBV19,TGTGCCAGTAGTATATCTGCCAGATACAATGAGCAGTTCTTC,CASSISARYNEQFF
.,.,16,TRBJ1-2,TRBV14,TGTGCCAGCAGCCAAGACCTCAAGAGTCTTGCGGCTGGCTACACCTTC,CASSQDLKSLAAGYTF
.,.,11,TRBJ1-5,TRBV20-1,TGCAGTGCTAGCCGTAATCAGCCCCAGCATTTT,CSASRNQPQHF
TRBD2,.,16,TRBJ2-1,TRBV9,TGTGCCAGCAGCGCCGGAGCGGGAGAGCCCTACAATGAGCAGTTCTTC,CASSAGAGEPYNEQFF
TRBD2,.,19,TRBJ2-2,TRBV11-2,TGTGCCAGCAGCTACCCTCGGGAGCGGGGGGCGCTTAACACCGGGGAGCTGTTTTTT,CASSYPRERGALNTGELFF
.,.,17,TRBJ2-7,TRBV4-2,TGTGCCAGCAGCCAAGAGGCGATGGCAGGTAACCCCTACGAGCAGTACTTC,CASSQEAMAGNPYEQYF
.,.,15,TRBJ2-2,TRBV11-3,TGTGCCAGCAGCCACGGACAGCAGGGCACCGGGGAGCTGTTTTTT,CASSHGQQGTGELFF
TRBD1,.,15,TRBJ1-4,TRBV18,TGTGCCAGCTCACCGGGACAGGGAGGGGATGAAAAACTGTTTTTT,CASSPGQGGDEKLFF
.,.,11,TRBJ1-2,TRBV30,TGTGCCTGGAGTGTGACTGATGGCTACACCTTC,CAWSVTDGYTF
.,.,17,TRBJ2-1,TRBV7-2,TGTGCCAGCACACCAGAAAAGTCTTATGGGGGGTACAATGAGCAGTTCTTC,CASTPEKSYGGYNEQFF
TRBD1,few,13,TRBJ1-6,TRBV6-6,TGTGCCAGCAGGGGACAGGGAGGTTCACCCCTCCACTTT,CASRGQGGSPLHF
.,few,15,TRBJ1-2,TRBV13,TGTGCCAGCAGCTCCAAGGGGACTCCTCATTATGGCTACACCTTC,CASSSKGTPHYGYTF
.,.,15,TRBJ2-7,TRBV6-5,TGTGCCAGCAGTTACTCTTCCGGGTCGGCCTACGAGCAGTACTTC,CASSYSSGSAYEQYF
.,.,17,TRBJ2-2,TRBV2,TGTGCCAGCAGTGTATTTCGGGCGGGTATAAACACCGGGGAGCTGTTTTTT,CASSVFRAGINTGELFF
.,.,15,TRBJ1-1,TRBV10-3,TGTGCCATCAGTGAGTCGAGGGGGGGGTGGACTGAAGCTTTCTTT,CAISESRGGWTEAFF
.,.,15,TRBJ2-5,TRBV18,TGTGCCAGCTCACCCGACATATCCCGTCGGGAGACCCAGTACTTC,CASSPDISRRETQYF
TRBD2,.,14,TRBJ2-1,TRBV6-5,TGTGCCAGCACACTAGCGGGAGCCCACAATGAGCAGTTCTTC,CASTLAGAHNEQFF
.,.,13,TRBJ2-7,TRBV7-3,TGTGCCAGCAGTCCCGACTACACCTACGAGCAGTACTTC,CASSPDYTYEQYF
TRBD2,.,13,TRBJ2-5,TRBV29-1,TGCAGCGTTGAAGGTAGCGGGAGAGAGACCCAGTACTTC,CSVEGSGRETQYF
.,.,12,TRBJ2-3,TRBV4-2,TGTGCCAGCAGCCCTCGGGGAGTTACGCAGTATTTT,CASSPRGVTQYF
.,.,13,TRBJ2-7,TRBV2,TGTGCCAGCACGGGGAGGAGCTCCTACGAGCAGTACTTC,CASTGRSSYEQYF
TRBD1,.,13,TRBJ1-5,TRBV6-5,TGTGCCAGCAGTGATTCAGGGGGACAGCCCCAGCATTTT,CASSDSGGQPQHF
TRBD2,.,16,TRBJ2-1,TRBV5-1,TGCGCCAGCAGCTTGGTAACTAGCGGACTACACAATGAGCAGTTCTTC,CASSLVTSGLHNEQFF
TRBD1,.,14,TRBJ2-1,TRBV9,TGTGCCAGCAGCCCGGGACAGGCTGTCAATGAGCAGTTCTTC,CASSPGQAVNEQFF
TRBD2,.,23,TRBJ2-3,TRBV9,TGTGCCAGCAGCACGGGACTAGGGGCGCTGTGGGACACGATCGACGCGCCGCTCCATACGCAGTATTTT,CASSTGLGALWDTIDAPLHTQYF
.,.,18,TRBJ2-2,TRBV5-4,TGTGCCAGCAGCTCACAGGGATGGGGCATCCTGAACACCGGGGAGCTGTTTTTT,CASSSQGWGILNTGELFF
TRBD2,once,12,TRBJ2-1,TRBV4-3,TGCGCCAGCAGCCACTTAGCGGGAGAGCAGTTCTTC,CASSHLAGEQFF
TRBD1,.,13,TRBJ2-4,TRBV16,TGTGCCAGCAGCCAATCGACAGGGATTATTCAGTACTTC,CASSQSTGIIQYF
TRBD2,.,15,TRBJ2-1,TRBV5-1,TGCGCCAGCAGCCGGAGGTTGGCGGGAGGCAATGAGCAGTTCTTC,CASSRRLAGGNEQFF
TRBD1,.,15,TRBJ2-3,TRBV6-5,TGTGCCAGCAGTTACAACAGGGGTAGCGCAGATACGCAGTATTTT,CASSYNRGSADTQYF
TRBD2,.,13,TRBJ2-7,TRBV2,TGTGCCAGCAGGTCACTAGCGTACCACGAGCAGTACTTC,CASRSLAYHEQYF
TRBD1,once,15,TRBJ2-3,TRBV28,TGTGCCAGCAGCACGGACAGGGGGGGCACAGATACGCAGTATTTT,CASSTDRGGTDTQYF
TRBD1,.,18,TRBJ1-2,TRBV7-9,TGTGCCAGCAGCTTTTTCGGTGCACTCAAACAGGGGGCGCGGGGCTACACCTTC,CASSFFGALKQGARGYTF
TRBD2,.,14,TRBJ2-7,TRBV27,TGTGCCAGCAGTATACTAGCGGGGGGCTACGAGCAGTACTTC,CASSILAGGYEQYF
TRBD1,.,15,TRBJ1-1,TRBV7-9,TGTGCCAGCAGGGACCCACAGGGGGCGCGAACTGAAGCTTTCTTT,CASRDPQGARTEAFF
TRBD1,.,16,TRBJ1-2,TRBV6-5,TGTGCCAGCAGTTCCCAGAGGACAGGGGATGGATTCGGCTACACCTTC,CASSSQRTGDGFGYTF
TRBD1,.,16,TRBJ1-2,TRBV7-2,TGTGCCAGCAGCTTAGGCCACCCTCGGGACAGCTATGGCTACACCTTC,CASSLGHPRDSYGYTF
TRBD2,.,16,TRBJ2-7,TRBV4-2,TGTGCCAGCAGCCAAGATGGGACTAGCGGTTCCTACGAGCAGTACTTC,CASSQDGTSGSYEQYF
.,.,15,TRBJ2-1,TRBV9,TGTGCCAGCAGCGTAGGGGCGGGGATGTACAATGAGCAGTTCTTC,CASSVGAGMYNEQFF
.,.,10,TRBJ2-5,TRBV2,TGTGCCAGTTCGCAAGAGACCCAGTACTTC,CASSQETQYF
TRBD2,.,15,TRBJ2-3,TRBV7-2,TGTGCCAGCAGCTTGCAGCGGGAACCCACAGATACGCAGTATTTT,CASSLQREPTDTQYF